This TCR beta chain was found in a study of identical twins. Regarding the study as a whole: High-abundance cord blood beta clonotypes had fewer insertions; memory repertoires showed none.

In its sample, this clonotype was seen many times. Its antigen is currently unknown. TCRdb re-called the 5' RACE reads with MiXCR, one entry per CDR3 protein. The sample lists a few hundred thousand distinct CDR3 sequences, under 9.5% occurring once. The CDR3 runs to 16 residues. With 6 bases clipped from V and 4 bases from J, the junction kept 11 bases outside the gene matches. This sample was also put to use in a study of yellow fever vaccine responses in identical twins.

Sequencing was done on a sample of memory (CD45RO+) T cells sorted from blood. The rearrangement links TRBV12-3 or TRBV12-4 to TRBJ2-2; TRBD1 aligns across 7 bases. The sequence came from a woman under 30 in good health. The CDR3 DNA sequence: TGTGCCAGCAGCCAACCGGGACAGCGTGCCACCGGGGAGCTGTTTTTT. Protein product: CASSQPGQRATGELFF.